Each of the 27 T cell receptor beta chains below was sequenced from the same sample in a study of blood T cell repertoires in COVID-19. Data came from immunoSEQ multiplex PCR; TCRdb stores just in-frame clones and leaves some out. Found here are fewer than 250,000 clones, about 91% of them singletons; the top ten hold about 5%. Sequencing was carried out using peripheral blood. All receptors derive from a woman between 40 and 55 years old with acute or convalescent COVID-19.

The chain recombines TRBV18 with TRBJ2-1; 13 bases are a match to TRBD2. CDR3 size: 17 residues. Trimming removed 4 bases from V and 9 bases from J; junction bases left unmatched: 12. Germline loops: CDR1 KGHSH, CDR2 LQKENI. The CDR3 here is CASSHGLAGVRAPEQFF. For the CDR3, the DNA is TGTGCCAGCTCACACGGACTAGCGGGGGTCCGTGCACCTGAGCAGTTCTTC.

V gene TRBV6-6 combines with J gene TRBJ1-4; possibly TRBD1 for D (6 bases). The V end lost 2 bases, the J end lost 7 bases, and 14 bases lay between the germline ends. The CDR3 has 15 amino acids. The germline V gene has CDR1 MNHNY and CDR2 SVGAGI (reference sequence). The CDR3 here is CASSYIQGEGEKLFF. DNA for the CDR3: TGTGCCAGCAGTTACATACAGGGCGAGGGTGAAAAACTGTTTTTT.

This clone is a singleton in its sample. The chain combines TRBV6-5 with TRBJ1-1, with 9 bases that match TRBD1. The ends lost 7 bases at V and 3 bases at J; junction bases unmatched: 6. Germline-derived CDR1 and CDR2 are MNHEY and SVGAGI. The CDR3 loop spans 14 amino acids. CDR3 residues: CASIPGQGYTEAFF. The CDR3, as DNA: TGTGCCAGCATCCCGGGACAGGGATACACTGAAGCTTTCTTT.

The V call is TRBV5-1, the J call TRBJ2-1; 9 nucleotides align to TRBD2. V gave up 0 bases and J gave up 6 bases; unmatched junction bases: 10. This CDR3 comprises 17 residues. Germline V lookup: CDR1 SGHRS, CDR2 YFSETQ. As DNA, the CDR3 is TGCGCCAGCAGCTTGGGCAGACTAGCGGATTGGATCAATGAGCAGTTCTTC. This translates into CASSLGRLADWINEQFF.

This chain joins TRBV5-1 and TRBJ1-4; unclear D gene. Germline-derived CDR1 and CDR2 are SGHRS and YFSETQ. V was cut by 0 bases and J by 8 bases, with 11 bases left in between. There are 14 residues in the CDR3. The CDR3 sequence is CASSLGAGFEKLFF. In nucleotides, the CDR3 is TGCGCCAGCAGCTTGGGGGCAGGCTTCGAAAAACTGTTTTTT.

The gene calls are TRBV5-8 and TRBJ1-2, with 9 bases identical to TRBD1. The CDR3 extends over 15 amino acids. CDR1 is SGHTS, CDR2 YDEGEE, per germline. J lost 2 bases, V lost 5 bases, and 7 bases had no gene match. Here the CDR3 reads CASSSTGGANYGYTF. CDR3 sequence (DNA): TGTGCCAGCAGTTCAACAGGGGGCGCGAACTATGGCTACACCTTC.

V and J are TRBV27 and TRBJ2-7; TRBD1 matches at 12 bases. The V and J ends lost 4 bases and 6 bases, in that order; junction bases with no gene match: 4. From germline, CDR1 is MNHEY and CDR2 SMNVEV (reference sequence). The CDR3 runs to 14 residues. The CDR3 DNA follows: TGTGCCAGCAGTTCGGGGACAGGGGGCGCCGAGCAGTACGTC. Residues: CASSSGTGGAEQYV.

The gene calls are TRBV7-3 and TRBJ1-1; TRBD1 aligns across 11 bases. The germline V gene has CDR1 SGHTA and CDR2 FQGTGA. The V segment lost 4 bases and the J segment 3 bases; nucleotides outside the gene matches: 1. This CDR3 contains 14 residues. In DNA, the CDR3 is TGTGCCAGCAGCTCGGGACAGGGGGACACTGAAGCTTTCTTT. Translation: CASSSGQGDTEAFF.

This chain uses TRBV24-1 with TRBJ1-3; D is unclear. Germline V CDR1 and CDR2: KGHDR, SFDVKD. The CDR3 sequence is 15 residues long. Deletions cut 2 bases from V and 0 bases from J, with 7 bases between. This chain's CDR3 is CATSDSGFSGNTIYF. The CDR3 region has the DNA TGTGCCACCAGTGATTCTGGCTTCTCTGGAAACACCATATATTTT.

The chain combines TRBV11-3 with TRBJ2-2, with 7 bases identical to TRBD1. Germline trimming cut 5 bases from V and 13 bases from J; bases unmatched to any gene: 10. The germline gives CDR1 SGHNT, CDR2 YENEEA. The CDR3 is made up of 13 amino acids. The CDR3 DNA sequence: TGTGCCAGCAGCCGCCGGTGGGACAGTCGGCTGTTTTTT. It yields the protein CASSRRWDSRLFF.

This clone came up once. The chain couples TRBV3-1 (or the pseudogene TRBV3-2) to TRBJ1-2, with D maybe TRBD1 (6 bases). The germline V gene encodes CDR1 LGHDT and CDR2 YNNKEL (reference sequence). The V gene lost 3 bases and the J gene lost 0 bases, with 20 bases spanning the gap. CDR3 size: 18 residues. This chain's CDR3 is CASSHRGTGRSSNYGYTF. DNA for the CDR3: TGTGCCAGCAGCCATCGGGGCACAGGGAGATCCTCTAACTATGGCTACACCTTC.

CDR3 in DNA: TGCGCCAGCAGCCAAGATGGGTTCGACGGGGGTGGCACAGATACGCAGTATTTT. This gives the protein CASSQDGFDGGGTDTQYF. V gene TRBV4-1 combines with J gene TRBJ2-3; perhaps TRBD2 as D (6 bases). This CDR3 region has 18 residues. Germline V CDR1 and CDR2: MGHRA, YSYEKL. V lost 0 bases, J lost 1 base, and 17 bases lay in between.

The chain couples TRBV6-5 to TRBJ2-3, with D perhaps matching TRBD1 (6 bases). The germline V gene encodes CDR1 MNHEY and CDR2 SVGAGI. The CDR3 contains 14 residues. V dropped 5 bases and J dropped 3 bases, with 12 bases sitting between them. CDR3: CASSPPGQTDTQYF. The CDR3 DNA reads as TGTGCCAGCAGTCCACCGGGACAAACAGATACGCAGTATTTT.

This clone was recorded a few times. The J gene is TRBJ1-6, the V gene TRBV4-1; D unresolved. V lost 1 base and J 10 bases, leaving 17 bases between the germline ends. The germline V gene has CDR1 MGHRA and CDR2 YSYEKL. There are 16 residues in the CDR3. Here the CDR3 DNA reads TGCGCCAGCAGCCAAGCCATTGGACTCCGGAGCTCACCCCTCCACTTT. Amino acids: CASSQAIGLRSSPLHF.

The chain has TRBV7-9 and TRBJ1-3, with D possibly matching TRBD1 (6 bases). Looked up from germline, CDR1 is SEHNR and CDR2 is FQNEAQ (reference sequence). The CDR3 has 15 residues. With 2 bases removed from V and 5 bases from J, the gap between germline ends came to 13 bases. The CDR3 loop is CASSLLTGLRNTIYF. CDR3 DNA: TGTGCCAGCAGCTTATTAACAGGGTTGAGAAACACCATATATTTT.

The CDR3 loop is CASSEVTGVTKTQYF. In DNA form, the CDR3 reads TGTGCCAGCAGTGAGGTGACAGGGGTAACGAAGACCCAGTACTTC. The gene calls are TRBV2 and TRBJ2-5, with 8 bases lining up with TRBD1. Germline loops: CDR1 SNHLY, CDR2 FYNNEI. This CDR3 has 15 amino acids. J lost 6 bases, V lost 3 bases, and 9 bases had no gene match.

The CDR3 nucleotides are TGTGCCAGCAGCTTATGGGGAGATTCACCCCTCCACTTT. Residues: CASSLWGDSPLHF. The chain couples TRBV7-3 to TRBJ1-6, with no clear D. This CDR3 has 13 amino acids. With 2 bases removed from V and 8 bases from J, the gap between germline ends came to 7 bases. Germline-derived CDR1 and CDR2 are SGHTA and FQGTGA.

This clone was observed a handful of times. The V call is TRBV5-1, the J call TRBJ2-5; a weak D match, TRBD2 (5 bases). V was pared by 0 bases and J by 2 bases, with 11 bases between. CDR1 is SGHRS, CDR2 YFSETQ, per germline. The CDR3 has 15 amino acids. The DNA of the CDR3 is TGCGCCAGCAGCTTGGCCCGAGGACTTCAAGAGACCCAGTACTTC. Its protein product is CASSLARGLQETQYF.

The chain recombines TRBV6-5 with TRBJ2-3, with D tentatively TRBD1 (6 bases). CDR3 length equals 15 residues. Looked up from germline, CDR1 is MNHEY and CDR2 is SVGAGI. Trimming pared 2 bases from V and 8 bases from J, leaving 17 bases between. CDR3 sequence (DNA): TGTGCCAGCAGTTACCGTGCAGGGGCAGCAGGTACGCAGTATTTT. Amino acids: CASSYRAGAAGTQYF.

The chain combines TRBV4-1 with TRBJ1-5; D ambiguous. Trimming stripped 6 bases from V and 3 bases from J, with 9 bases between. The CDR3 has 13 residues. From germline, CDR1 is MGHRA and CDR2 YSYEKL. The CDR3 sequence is CASSLSYNQPQHF. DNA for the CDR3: TGCGCCAGCAGTCTCTCTTACAATCAGCCCCAGCATTTT.

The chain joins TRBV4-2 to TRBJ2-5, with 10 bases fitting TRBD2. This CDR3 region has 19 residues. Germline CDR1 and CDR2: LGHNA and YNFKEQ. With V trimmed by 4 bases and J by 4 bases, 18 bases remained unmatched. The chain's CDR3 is CASSPLRSGGAGALETQYF. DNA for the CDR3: TGTGCCAGCAGCCCACTGCGAAGCGGGGGGGCGGGGGCCTTAGAGACCCAGTACTTC.

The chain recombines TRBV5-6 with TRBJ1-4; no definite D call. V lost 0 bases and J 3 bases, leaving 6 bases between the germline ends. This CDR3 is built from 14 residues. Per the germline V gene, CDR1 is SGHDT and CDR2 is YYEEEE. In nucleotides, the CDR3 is TGTGCCAGCAGCTTGGGTACGGCTAATGAAAAACTGTTTTTT. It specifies CASSLGTANEKLFF. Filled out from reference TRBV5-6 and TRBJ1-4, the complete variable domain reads DAGVTQSPTHLIKTRGQQVTLRCSPKSGHDTVSWYQQALGQGPQFIFQYYEEEERQRGNFPDRFSGHQFPNYSSELNVNALLLGDSALYLCASSLGTANEKLFFGSGTQLSVL.

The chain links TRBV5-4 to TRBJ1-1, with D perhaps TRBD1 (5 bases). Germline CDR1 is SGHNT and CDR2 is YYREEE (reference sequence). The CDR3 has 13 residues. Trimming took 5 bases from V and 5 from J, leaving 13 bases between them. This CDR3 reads CASRLGGATEAFF. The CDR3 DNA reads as TGTGCCAGCAGGCTGGGAGGGGCTACTGAAGCTTTCTTT.

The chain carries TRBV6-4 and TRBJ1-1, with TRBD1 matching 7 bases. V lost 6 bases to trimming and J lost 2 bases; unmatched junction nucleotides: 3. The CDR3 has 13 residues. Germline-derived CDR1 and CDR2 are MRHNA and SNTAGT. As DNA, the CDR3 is TGTGCCAGCAGCCGGGACAGTAACACTGAAGCTTTCTTT. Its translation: CASSRDSNTEAFF.

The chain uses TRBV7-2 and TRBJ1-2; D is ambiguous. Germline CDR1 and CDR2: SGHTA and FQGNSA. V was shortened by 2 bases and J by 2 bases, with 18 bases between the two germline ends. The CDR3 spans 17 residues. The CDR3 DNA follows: TGTGCCAGCAGCTTAAATGTGGGGAGGGCTTCGAACTATGGCTACACCTTC. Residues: CASSLNVGRASNYGYTF.

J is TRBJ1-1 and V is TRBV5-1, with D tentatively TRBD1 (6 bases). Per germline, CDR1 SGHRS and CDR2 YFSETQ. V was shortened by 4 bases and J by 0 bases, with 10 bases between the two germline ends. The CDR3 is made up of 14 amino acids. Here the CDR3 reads CASSRTAMNTEAFF. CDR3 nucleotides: TGCGCCAGCAGCCGGACAGCGATGAACACTGAAGCTTTCTTT.

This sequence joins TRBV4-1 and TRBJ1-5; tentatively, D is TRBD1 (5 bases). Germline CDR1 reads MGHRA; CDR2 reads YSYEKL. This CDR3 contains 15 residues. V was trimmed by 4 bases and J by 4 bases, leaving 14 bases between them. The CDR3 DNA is TGCGCCAGCAGCCCTTTGGGGGGGTCAAATCAGCCCCAGCATTTT. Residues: CASSPLGGSNQPQHF.